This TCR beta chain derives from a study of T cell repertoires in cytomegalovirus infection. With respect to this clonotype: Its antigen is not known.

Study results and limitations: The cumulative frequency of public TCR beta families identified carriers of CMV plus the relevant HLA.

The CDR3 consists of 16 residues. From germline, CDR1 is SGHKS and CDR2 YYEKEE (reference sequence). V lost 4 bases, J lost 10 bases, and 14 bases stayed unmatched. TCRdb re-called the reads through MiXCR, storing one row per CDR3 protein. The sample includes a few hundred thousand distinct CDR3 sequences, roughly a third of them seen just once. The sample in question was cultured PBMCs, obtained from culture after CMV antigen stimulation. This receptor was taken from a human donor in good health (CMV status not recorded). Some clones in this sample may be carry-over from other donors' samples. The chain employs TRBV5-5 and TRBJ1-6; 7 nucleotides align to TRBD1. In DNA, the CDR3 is TGTGCCAGCAGCCCACTGGCCCGGGACAGACTATCACCCCTCCACTTT. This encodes CASSPLARDRLSPLHF.